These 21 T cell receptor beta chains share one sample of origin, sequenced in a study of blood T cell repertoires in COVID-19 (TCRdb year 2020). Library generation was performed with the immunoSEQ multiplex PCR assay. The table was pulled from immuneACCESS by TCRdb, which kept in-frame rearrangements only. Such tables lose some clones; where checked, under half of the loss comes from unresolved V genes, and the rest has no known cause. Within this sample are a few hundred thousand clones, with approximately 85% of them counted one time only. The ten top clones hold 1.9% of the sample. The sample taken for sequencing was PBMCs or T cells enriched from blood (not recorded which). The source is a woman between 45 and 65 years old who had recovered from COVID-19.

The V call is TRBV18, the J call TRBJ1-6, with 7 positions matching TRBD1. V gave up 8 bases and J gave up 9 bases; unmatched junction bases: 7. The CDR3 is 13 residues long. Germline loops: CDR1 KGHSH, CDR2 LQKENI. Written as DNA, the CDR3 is TGTGCCAGCCAGGGGGACATTGTTTCACCCCTCCACTTT. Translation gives CASQGDIVSPLHF.

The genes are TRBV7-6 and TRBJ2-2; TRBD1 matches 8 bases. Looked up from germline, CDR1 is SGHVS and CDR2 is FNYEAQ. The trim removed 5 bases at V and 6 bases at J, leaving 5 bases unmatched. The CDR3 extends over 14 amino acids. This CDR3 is CASSRQGSAGELFF. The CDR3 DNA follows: TGTGCCAGCAGCCGACAGGGGTCCGCCGGGGAGCTGTTTTTT.

CDR3 coding DNA: TGTGCCAGTAGCCTTCGGGCTAGCGGGAGATCAGATACGCAGTATTTT. Amino acids: CASSLRASGRSDTQYF. This chain joins TRBV19 and TRBJ2-3, with TRBD2 matching 10 bases. Trimming cost V 6 bases and J 4 bases; bases outside gene matches: 10. Germline assignment: CDR1 LNHDA and CDR2 SQIVND (reference sequence). The CDR3 runs to 16 residues.

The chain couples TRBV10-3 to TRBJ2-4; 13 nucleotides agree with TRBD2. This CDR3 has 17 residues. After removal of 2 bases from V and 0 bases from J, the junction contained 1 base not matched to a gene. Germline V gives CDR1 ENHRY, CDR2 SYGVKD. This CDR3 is CAISEGTSGIAKNIQYF. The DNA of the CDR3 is TGTGCCATCAGTGAGGGGACTAGCGGGATAGCCAAAAACATTCAGTACTTC.

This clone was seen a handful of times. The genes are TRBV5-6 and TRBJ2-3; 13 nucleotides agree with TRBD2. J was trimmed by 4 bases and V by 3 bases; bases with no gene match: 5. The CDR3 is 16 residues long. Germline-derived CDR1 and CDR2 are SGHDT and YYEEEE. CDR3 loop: CASSYGLAGVSDTQYF. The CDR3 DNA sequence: TGTGCCAGCAGCTATGGACTAGCGGGAGTCTCAGATACGCAGTATTTT. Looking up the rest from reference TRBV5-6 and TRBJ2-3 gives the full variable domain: DAGVTQSPTHLIKTRGQQVTLRCSPKSGHDTVSWYQQALGQGPQFIFQYYEEEERQRGNFPDRFSGHQFPNYSSELNVNALLLGDSALYLCASSYGLAGVSDTQYFGPGTRLTVL.

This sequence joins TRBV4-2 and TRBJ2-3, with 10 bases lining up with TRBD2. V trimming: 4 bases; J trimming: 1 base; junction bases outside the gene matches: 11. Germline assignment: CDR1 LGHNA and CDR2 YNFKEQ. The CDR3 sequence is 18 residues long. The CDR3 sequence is CASSRDPGLAERTDTQYF. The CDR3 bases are TGTGCCAGCAGCCGGGACCCAGGACTAGCGGAACGCACAGATACGCAGTATTTT.

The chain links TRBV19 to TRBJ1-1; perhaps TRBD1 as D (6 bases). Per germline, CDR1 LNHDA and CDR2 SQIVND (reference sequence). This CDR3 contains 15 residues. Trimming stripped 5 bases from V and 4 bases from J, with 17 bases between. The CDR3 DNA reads TGTGCCAGTAGTCCCCGAGGGGGTATCGGCACTGAAGCTTTCTTT. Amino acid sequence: CASSPRGGIGTEAFF.

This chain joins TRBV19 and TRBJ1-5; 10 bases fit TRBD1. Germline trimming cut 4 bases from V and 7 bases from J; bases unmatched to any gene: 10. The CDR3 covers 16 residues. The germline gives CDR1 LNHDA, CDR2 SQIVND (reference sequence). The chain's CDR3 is CASSTPRQGARQPQHF. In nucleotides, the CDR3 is TGTGCCAGTAGTACCCCCCGACAGGGGGCGAGACAGCCCCAGCATTTT.

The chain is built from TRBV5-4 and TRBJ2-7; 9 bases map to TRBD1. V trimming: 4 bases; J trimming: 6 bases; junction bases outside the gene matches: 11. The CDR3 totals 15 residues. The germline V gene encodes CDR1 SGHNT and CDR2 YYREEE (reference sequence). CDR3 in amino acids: CASSPRPGQGGEQYF. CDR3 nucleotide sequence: TGTGCCAGCAGCCCCAGGCCGGGACAGGGTGGCGAGCAGTACTTC.

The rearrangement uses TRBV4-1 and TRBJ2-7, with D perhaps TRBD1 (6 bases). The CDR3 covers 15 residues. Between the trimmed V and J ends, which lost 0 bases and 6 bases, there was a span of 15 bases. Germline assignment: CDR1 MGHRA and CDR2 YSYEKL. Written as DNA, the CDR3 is TGCGCCAGCAGCCAAGAGACAGGCTTCTACTCCGAGCAGTACTTC. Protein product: CASSQETGFYSEQYF.

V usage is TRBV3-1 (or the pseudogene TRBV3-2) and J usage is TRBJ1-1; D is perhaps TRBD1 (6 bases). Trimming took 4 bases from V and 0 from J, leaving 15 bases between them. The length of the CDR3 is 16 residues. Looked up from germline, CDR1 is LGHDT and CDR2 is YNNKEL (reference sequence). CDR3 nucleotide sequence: TGTGCCAGCAGCCCTACGTGGGGGGGCATGAACACTGAAGCTTTCTTT. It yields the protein CASSPTWGGMNTEAFF.

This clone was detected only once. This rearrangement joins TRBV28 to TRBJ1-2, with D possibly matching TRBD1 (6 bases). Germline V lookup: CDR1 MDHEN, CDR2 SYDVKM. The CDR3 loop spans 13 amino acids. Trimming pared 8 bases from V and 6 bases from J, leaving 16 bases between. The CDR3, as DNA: TGTGCCAGCGTGGGGGAGGGGGTGGATGGCTACACCTTC. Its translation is CASVGEGVDGYTF.

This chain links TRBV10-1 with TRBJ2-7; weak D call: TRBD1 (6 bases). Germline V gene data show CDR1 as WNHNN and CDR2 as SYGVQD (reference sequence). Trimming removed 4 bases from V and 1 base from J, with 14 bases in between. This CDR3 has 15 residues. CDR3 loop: CASSVLPGDSYEQYF. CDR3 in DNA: TGCGCCAGCAGTGTACTTCCAGGGGATTCCTACGAGCAGTACTTC.

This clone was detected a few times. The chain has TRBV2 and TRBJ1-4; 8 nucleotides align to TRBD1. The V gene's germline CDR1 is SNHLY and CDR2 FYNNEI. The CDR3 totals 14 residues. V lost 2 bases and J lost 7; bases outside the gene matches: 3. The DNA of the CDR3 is TGTGCCAGCAGTGAAAAACAGGGGGGTGAAAAACTGTTTTTT. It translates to CASSEKQGGEKLFF.

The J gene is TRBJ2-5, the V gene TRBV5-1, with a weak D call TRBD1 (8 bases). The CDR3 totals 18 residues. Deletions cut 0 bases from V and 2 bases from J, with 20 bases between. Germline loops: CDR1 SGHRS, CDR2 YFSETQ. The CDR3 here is CASSLARQGRGLQETQYF. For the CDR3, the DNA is TGCGCCAGCAGCTTGGCCCGACAGGGGAGGGGGCTACAAGAGACCCAGTACTTC.

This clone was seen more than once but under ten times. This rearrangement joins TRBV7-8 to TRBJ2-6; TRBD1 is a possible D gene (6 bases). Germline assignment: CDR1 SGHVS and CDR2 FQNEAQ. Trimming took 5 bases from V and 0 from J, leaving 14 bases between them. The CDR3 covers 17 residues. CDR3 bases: TGTGCCAGCAGCCCCGGACAGCCCCGCTCTGGGGCCAACGTCCTGACTTTC. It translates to CASSPGQPRSGANVLTF.

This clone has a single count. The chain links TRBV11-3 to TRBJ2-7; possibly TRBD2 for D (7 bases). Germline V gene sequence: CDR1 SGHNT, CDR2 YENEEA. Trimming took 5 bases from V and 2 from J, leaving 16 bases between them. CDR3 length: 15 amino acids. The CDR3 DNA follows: TGTGCCAGCAGCCCTGGAGGGGGGGATGCCTACGAGCAGTACTTC. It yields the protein CASSPGGGDAYEQYF.

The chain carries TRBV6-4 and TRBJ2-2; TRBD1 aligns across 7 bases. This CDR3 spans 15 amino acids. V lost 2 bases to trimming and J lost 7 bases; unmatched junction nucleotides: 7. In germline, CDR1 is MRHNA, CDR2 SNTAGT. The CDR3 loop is CASSDKGAAGGELFF. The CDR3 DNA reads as TGTGCCAGCAGTGACAAGGGGGCTGCAGGCGGGGAGCTGTTTTTT.

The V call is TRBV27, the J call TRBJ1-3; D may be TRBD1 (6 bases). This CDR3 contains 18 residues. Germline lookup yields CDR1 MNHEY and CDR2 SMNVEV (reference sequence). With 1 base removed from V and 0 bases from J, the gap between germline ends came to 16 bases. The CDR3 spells CASSLYPTTGLSGNTIYF. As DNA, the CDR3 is TGTGCCAGCAGTTTATACCCCACGACAGGCCTCTCTGGAAACACCATATATTTT.

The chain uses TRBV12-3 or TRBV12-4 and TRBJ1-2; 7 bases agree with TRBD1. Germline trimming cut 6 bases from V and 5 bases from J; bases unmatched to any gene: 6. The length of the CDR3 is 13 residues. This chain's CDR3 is CASSISGGYGYTF. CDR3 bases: TGTGCCAGCAGCATCTCAGGGGGTTATGGCTACACCTTC.

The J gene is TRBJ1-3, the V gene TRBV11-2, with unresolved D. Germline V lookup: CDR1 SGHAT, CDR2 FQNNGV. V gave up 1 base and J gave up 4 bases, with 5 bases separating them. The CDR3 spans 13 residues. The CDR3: CASSLGQGNTIYF. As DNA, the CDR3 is TGTGCCAGCAGCTTAGGGCAGGGAAACACCATATATTTT.